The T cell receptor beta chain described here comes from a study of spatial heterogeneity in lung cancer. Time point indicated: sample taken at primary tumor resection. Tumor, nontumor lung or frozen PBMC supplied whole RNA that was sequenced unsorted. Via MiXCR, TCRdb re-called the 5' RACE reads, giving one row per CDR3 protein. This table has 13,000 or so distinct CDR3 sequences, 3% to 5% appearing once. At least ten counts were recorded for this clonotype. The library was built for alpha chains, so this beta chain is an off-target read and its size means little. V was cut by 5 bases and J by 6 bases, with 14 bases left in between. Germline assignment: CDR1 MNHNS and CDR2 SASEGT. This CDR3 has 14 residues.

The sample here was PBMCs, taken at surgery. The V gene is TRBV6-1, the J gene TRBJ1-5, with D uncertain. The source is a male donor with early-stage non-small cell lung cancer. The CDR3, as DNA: TGTGCCAGCAGTCTCCCCTATGTGGCTCAGCCCCAGCATTTT. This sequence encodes CASSLPYVAQPQHF.